One and the same sample provided the 21 T cell receptor beta chains below, sequenced in a study of T-cell memory formation after mild COVID-19. TCRdb called the 5' RACE reads again in MiXCR, with one record for every CDR3 protein. The table shows 55,000 to 75,000 distinct CDR3 sequences, with about a quarter occurring only once. The sequencing input was PBMCs or a T cell subset sorted from them (not recorded which). The source of these receptors is a man between 18 and 29 years old who had mild COVID-19 (a few samples of this study predate the infection). Cell type and time point are not known.

This chain links TRBV6-2 or TRBV6-3 with TRBJ2-1, with TRBD1 matching over 8 bases. Germline V CDR1 and CDR2: MNHEY, SVGEGT. The CDR3 has 13 residues. V lost 4 bases, J lost 8 bases, and 4 bases stayed unmatched. CDR3 sequence: CASSWTGYHEQFF. The CDR3 nucleotides are TGTGCCAGCAGTTGGACAGGGTACCATGAGCAGTTCTTC.

The chain carries TRBV4-3 and TRBJ1-2, with D hard to call. The CDR3 is 18 amino acids. Germline V lookup: CDR1 LGHNA, CDR2 YSLEER. The ends were cut back, 1 base at V and 0 bases at J, with 18 bases in the middle. CDR3 sequence reads: CASSQVAGIVAANYGYTF. In DNA, the CDR3 is TGCGCCAGCAGCCAAGTTGCCGGGATCGTAGCAGCTAACTATGGCTACACCTTC.

V gene TRBV7-3 combines with J gene TRBJ2-1; 12 positions match TRBD2. This CDR3 has 15 amino acids. Per the germline V gene, CDR1 is SGHTA and CDR2 is FQGTGA. J was trimmed by 8 bases and V by 4 bases; bases with no gene match: 6. The CDR3 nucleotides read TGTGCCAGCAGCTCTAGCGGGGGGGCCGGGGATGAGCAGTTCTTC. As protein: CASSSSGGAGDEQFF.

The chain combines TRBV5-1 with TRBJ1-1, with 7 bases matching TRBD1. The CDR3 runs 14 residues. Trimming took 2 bases from V and 4 from J; bases not matched to a gene: 5. From germline, CDR1 is SGHRS and CDR2 YFSETQ. DNA for the CDR3: TGCGCCAGCAGCTTCAGGACAGGAGGCACTGAAGCTTTCTTT. It specifies CASSFRTGGTEAFF.

In its sample, this clonotype was seen a few times. V usage is TRBV7-9 and J usage is TRBJ2-2; 7 nucleotides line up with TRBD2. Trimming removed 6 bases from V and 4 bases from J; junction bases left unmatched: 8. Germline V CDR1 and CDR2: SEHNR, FQNEAQ (reference sequence). This CDR3 comprises 15 residues. CDR3 protein: CASRPGLVLTGELFF. As DNA, the CDR3 is TGTGCCAGCAGGCCCGGACTAGTACTCACCGGGGAGCTGTTTTTT.

The chain employs TRBV7-2 and TRBJ1-2, with a possible D match to TRBD1 (5 bases). The CDR3 length is 15 residues. Deletions cut 1 base from V and 8 bases from J, with 17 bases between. Germline V gene data show CDR1 as SGHTA and CDR2 as FQGNSA. The CDR3 DNA reads TGTGCCAGCAGCTTAGTTCGGTCGGGGGGTCACGGCTACACCTTC. This encodes CASSLVRSGGHGYTF.

The rearrangement uses TRBV6-5 and TRBJ1-2, with a possible D match to TRBD1 (5 bases). V lost 6 bases to trimming and J lost 0 bases, with 29 bases between them. Germline values: CDR1 MNHEY, CDR2 SVGAGI. This CDR3 comprises 20 residues. The CDR3 loop reads CASSTRNRRDSHPSNYGYTF. In nucleotides, the CDR3 is TGTGCCAGCAGCACAAGAAACAGGCGGGACTCCCACCCTTCTAACTATGGCTACACCTTC.

The sample holds one count of this clonotype. The V call is TRBV6-5, the J call TRBJ1-6; D is undetermined. The CDR3 contains 16 residues. Germline V gene lookup returns CDR1 MNHEY and CDR2 SVGAGI. Trimming took off 2 bases at V and 0 bases at J, with 8 bases between the two ends. The CDR3 is CASSYGQRSYNSPLHF. CDR3 coding DNA: TGTGCCAGCAGTTACGGGCAGCGCTCCTATAATTCACCCCTCCACTTT.

The genes are TRBV28 and TRBJ2-7, with no clear D. Per the germline V gene, CDR1 is MDHEN and CDR2 is SYDVKM. This CDR3 is 13 amino acids long. The V end was cut by 4 bases, the J end by 6 bases, with 13 bases between. This CDR3 reads CASSSSFAAEQYV. The CDR3 DNA reads as TGTGCCAGCAGTTCGTCGTTTGCGGCCGAGCAGTACGTC.

The rearrangement uses TRBV20-1 and TRBJ2-7; the match to TRBD1 covers 12 bases. V lost 3 bases to trimming and J lost 4 bases; unmatched junction nucleotides: 4. Per germline, CDR1 DFQATT and CDR2 SNEGSKA (reference sequence). The CDR3 is 14 residues long. The CDR3 region is CSASRDRGPYEQYF. The CDR3 region has the DNA TGCAGTGCTAGCCGGGACAGGGGGCCTTACGAGCAGTACTTC.

This chain connects TRBV28 to TRBJ2-5, with 10 nucleotides matching TRBD2. Germline V gene sequence: CDR1 MDHEN, CDR2 SYDVKM. J gave up 3 bases and V 6 bases, and 7 bases lay outside the gene matches. The CDR3 has 15 amino acids. The CDR3 bases are TGTGCCAGCAGCCAGCGGGGGGGGGCCAAAGAGACCCAGTACTTC. Translation: CASSQRGGAKETQYF.

This clonotype was recorded many times. The chain combines TRBV30 with TRBJ2-5; the D gene is possibly TRBD1 (6 bases). Germline-derived CDR1 and CDR2 are GTSNPN and SVGIG (reference sequence). The CDR3 is 13 amino acids. Trimming took off 2 bases at V and 3 bases at J, with 10 bases between the two ends. CDR3 coding DNA: TGTGCCTGGAGTTTACAGGGAGAAGAGACCCAGTACTTC. It encodes CAWSLQGEETQYF.

The gene calls are TRBV6-6 and TRBJ1-5, with D perhaps matching TRBD1 (5 bases). This CDR3 comprises 15 residues. V gave up 4 bases and J gave up 6 bases, with 16 bases separating them. CDR1 and CDR2 from the germline V gene are MNHNY and SVGAGI (reference sequence). For the CDR3, the DNA is TGTGCCAGCAGTTGGGACTCCCTAGGAAGTCAGCCCCAGCATTTT. It translates to CASSWDSLGSQPQHF.

The chain has TRBV2 and TRBJ2-3, with 8 bases matching TRBD1. The CDR3 sequence is 13 residues long. Looked up from germline, CDR1 is SNHLY and CDR2 is FYNNEI. The ends lost 4 bases at V and 8 bases at J; junction bases unmatched: 5. CDR3 protein: CASSALQGGTQYF. In nucleotides, the CDR3 is TGTGCCAGCAGTGCGTTACAGGGGGGTACGCAGTATTTT.

This chain uses TRBV24-1 with TRBJ2-7, with 7 bases matching TRBD1. Per the germline V gene, CDR1 is KGHDR and CDR2 is SFDVKD. Germline trimming cut 3 bases from V and 0 bases from J; bases unmatched to any gene: 10. The CDR3 extends over 17 amino acids. CDR3 loop: CATSDGTDRLSSYEQYF. CDR3 bases: TGTGCCACCAGTGATGGGACAGACAGACTGAGCTCCTACGAGCAGTACTTC.

This clonotype was detected a few times. The chain joins TRBV6-2 or TRBV6-3 to TRBJ2-7; maybe TRBD2 (6 bases). This CDR3 is built from 13 residues. Trimming stripped 2 bases from V and 3 bases from J, with 8 bases between. Germline lookup yields CDR1 MNHEY and CDR2 SVGEGT. This CDR3 reads CASSYGGHYEQYV. The CDR3, as DNA: TGTGCCAGCAGTTACGGAGGGCACTACGAGCAGTACGTC.

The V and J genes are TRBV11-3 and TRBJ2-7; 12 bases map to TRBD2. Germline values: CDR1 SGHNT, CDR2 YENEEA. This CDR3 region has 17 residues. Trimming took 5 bases from V and 3 from J; bases not matched to a gene: 11. DNA for the CDR3: TGTGCCAGCAGCCACGGCCTAGCGGGAGGGCCAGGCTACGAGCAGTACTTC. Translating it yields CASSHGLAGGPGYEQYF.

At least ten counts were recorded for this clonotype. The chain couples TRBV6-1 to TRBJ1-5, with 9 bases aligning to TRBD1. The length of the CDR3 is 22 residues. Germline V gene data show CDR1 as MNHNS and CDR2 as SASEGT. V shed 3 bases and J 6 bases; nucleotides not matched to a gene: 27. The CDR3 nucleotides read TGTGCCAGCAGTGATGGAGAAATTCGGGACAGGGTTGTTTGGGGGGACTCTCAGCCCCAGCATTTT. Translated: CASSDGEIRDRVVWGDSQPQHF.

The chain has TRBV7-2 and TRBJ1-6; a weak D match, TRBD1 (6 bases). Trimming took off 3 bases at V and 9 bases at J, with 15 bases between the two ends. Germline values: CDR1 SGHTA, CDR2 FQGNSA. There are 15 residues in the CDR3. The CDR3 nucleotides read TGTGCCAGCAGCTTCGAGCGGGGGCAGGGTTCACCCCTCCACTTT. This codes for CASSFERGQGSPLHF.

The chain uses TRBV4-1 and TRBJ1-1; TRBD1 agrees at 11 bases. V lost 2 bases and J lost 4; bases outside the gene matches: 6. Per the germline V gene, CDR1 is MGHRA and CDR2 is YSYEKL. The CDR3 is made up of 16 amino acids. CDR3 nucleotide sequence: TGCGCCAGCAGCCAACGGACAGGGGGCAGAATCACTGAAGCTTTCTTT. Residues: CASSQRTGGRITEAFF.

In this sample, this clonotype turned up many times. CDR3 coding DNA: TGCGCCAGCAGCTTGAGGTCGGCCTACGAGCAGTACTTC. Translating it yields CASSLRSAYEQYF. This chain joins TRBV5-1 and TRBJ2-7; D gene unclear. The CDR3 has 13 amino acids. Trimming pared 1 base from V and 2 bases from J, leaving 7 bases between. Germline V gene lookup returns CDR1 SGHRS and CDR2 YFSETQ.